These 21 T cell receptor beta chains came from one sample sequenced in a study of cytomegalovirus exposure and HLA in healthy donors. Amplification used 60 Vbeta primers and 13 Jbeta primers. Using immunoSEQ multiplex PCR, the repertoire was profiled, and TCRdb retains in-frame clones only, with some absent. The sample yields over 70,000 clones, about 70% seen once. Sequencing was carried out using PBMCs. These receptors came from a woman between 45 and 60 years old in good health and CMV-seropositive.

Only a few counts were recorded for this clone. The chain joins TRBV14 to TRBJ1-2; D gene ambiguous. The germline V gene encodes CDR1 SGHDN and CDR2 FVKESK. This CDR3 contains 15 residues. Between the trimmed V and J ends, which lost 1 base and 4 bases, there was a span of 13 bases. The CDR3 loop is CASSQVEGRFYGYTF. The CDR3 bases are TGTGCCAGCAGCCAAGTAGAGGGCCGGTTCTATGGCTACACCTTC.

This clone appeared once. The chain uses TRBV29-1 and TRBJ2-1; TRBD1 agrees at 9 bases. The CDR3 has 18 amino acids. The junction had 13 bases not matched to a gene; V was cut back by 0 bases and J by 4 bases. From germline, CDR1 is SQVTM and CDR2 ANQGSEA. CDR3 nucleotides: TGCAGCGTTGAAGATCCGGGAGGACAGGGGATGATTTACAATGAGCAGTTCTTC. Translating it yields CSVEDPGGQGMIYNEQFF.

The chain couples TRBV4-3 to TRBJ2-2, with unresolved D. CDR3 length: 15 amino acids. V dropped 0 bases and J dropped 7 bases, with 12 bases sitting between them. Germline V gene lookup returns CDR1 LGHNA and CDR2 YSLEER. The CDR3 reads CASSQEYGAIGELFF. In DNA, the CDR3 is TGCGCCAGCAGCCAAGAGTACGGAGCGATCGGGGAGCTGTTTTTT.

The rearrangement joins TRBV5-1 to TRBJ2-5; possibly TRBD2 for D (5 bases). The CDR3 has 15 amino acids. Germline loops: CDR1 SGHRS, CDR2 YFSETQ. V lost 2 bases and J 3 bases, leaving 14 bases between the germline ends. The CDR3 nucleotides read TGCGCCAGCAGCTTATATACTAGGTCTGAAGAGACCCAGTACTTC. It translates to CASSLYTRSEETQYF. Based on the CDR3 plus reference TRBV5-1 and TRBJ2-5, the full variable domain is KAGVTQTPRYLIKTRGQQVTLSCSPISGHRSVSWYQQTPGQGLQFLFEYFSETQRNKGNFPGRFSGRQFSNSRSEMNVSTLELGDSALYLCASSLYTRSEETQYFGPGTRLLVL.

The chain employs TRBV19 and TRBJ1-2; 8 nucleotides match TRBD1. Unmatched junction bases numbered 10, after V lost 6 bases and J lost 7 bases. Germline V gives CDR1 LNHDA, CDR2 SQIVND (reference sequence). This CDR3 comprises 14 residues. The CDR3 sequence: CASRPGGGGFGYTF. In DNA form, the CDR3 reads TGTGCCAGTAGGCCAGGGGGCGGCGGGTTTGGCTACACCTTC.

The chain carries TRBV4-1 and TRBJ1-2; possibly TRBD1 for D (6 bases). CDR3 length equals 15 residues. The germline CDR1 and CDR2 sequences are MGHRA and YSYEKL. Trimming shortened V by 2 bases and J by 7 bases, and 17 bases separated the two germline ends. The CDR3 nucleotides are TGCGCCAGCAGCCAACTACAGGGCCCTCGGGGTGGCTACACCTTC. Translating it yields CASSQLQGPRGGYTF.

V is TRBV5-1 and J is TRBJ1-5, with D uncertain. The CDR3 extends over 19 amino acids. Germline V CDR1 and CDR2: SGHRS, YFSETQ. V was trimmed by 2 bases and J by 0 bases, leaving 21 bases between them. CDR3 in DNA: TGCGCCAGCAGCTTAAGCATGAACAGAGCCCTTGATAGCAATCAGCCCCAGCATTTT. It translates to CASSLSMNRALDSNQPQHF.

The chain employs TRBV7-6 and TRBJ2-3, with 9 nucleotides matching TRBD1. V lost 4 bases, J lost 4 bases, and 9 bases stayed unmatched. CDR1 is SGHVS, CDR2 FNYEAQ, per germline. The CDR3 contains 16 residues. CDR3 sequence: CASSSSGTGKADTQYF. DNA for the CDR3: TGTGCCAGCAGCTCTTCCGGGACAGGGAAGGCAGATACGCAGTATTTT.

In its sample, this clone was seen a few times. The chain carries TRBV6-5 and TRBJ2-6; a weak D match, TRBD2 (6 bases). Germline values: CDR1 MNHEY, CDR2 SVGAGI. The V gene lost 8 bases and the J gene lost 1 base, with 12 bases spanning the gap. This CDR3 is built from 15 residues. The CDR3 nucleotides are TGTGCCAGCGGAGGGGTTCATTCTGGGGCCAACGTCCTGACTTTC. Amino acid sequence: CASGGVHSGANVLTF.

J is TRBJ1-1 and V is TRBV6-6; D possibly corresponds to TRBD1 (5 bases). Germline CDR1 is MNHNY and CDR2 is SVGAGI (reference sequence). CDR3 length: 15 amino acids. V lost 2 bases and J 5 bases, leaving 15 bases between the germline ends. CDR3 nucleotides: TGTGCCAGCAGTTACACCGTGGGGGGATGGACTGAAGCTTTCTTT. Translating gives CASSYTVGGWTEAFF.

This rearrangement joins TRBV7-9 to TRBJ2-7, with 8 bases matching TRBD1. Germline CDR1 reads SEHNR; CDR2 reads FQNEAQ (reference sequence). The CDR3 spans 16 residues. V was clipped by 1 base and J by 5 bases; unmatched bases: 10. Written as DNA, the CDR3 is TGTGCCAGCAGCTTAGGTTTAGTCAGGGGGCTCGACGAGCAGTACTTC. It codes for CASSLGLVRGLDEQYF.

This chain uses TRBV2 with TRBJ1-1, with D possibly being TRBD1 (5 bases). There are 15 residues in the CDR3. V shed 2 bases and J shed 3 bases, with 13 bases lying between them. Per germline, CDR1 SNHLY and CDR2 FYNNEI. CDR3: CASSEIAGADTEAFF. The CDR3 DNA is TGTGCCAGCAGTGAAATCGCTGGGGCCGACACTGAAGCTTTCTTT.

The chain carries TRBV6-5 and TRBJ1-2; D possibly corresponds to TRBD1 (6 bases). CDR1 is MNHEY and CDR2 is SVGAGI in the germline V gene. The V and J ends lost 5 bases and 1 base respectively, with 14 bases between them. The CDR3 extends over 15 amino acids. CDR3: CASSRNREVNYGYTF. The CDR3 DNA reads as TGTGCCAGCAGTCGAAACAGGGAAGTTAACTATGGCTACACCTTC.

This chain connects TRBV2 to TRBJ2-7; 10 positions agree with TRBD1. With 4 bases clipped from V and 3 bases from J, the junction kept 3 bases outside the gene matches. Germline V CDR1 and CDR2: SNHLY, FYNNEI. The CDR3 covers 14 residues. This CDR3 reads CASSAGTGVYEQYF. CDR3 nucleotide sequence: TGTGCCAGCAGTGCCGGGACAGGGGTCTACGAGCAGTACTTC.

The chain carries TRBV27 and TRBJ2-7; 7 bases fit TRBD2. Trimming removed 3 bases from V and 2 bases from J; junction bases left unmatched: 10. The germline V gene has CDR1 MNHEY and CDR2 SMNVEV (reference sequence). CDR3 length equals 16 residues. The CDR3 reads CASSLIDGRRAYEQYF. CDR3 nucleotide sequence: TGTGCCAGCAGTTTGATAGACGGGAGGAGGGCCTACGAGCAGTACTTC.

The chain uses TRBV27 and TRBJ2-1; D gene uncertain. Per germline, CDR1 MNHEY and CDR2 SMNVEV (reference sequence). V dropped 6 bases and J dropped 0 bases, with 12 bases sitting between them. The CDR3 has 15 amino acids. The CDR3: CASRLNYGSYNEQFF. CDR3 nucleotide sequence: TGTGCCAGCAGGCTCAACTACGGCTCCTACAATGAGCAGTTCTTC.

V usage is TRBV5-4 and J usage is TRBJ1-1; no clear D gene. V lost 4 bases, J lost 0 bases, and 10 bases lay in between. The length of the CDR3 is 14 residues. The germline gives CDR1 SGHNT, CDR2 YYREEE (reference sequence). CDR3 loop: CASSSRLLNTEAFF. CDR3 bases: TGTGCCAGCAGCAGCAGACTTCTGAACACTGAAGCTTTCTTT.

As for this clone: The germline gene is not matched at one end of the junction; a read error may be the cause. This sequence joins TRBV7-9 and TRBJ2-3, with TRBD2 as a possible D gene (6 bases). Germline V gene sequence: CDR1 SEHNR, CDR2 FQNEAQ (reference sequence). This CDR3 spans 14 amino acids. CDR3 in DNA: TGTTCCAGCGGCCCGGGTCGGGAGATGGATACGCAGTATTTT. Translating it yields CSSGPGREMDTQYF.

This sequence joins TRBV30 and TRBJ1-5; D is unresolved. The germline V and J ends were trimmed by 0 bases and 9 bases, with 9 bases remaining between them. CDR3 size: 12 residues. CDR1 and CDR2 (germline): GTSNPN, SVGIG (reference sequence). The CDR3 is CAWSVQEGPQHF. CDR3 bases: TGTGCCTGGAGTGTACAAGAGGGGCCCCAGCATTTT.

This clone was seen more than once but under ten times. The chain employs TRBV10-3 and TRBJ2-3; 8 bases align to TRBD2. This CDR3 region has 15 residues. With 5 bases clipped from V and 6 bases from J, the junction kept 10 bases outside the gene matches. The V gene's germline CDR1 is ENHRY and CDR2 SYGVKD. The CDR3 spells CAISSSTGGLDTQYF. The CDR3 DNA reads TGTGCCATCAGTTCCTCCACGGGGGGGCTGGATACGCAGTATTTT.

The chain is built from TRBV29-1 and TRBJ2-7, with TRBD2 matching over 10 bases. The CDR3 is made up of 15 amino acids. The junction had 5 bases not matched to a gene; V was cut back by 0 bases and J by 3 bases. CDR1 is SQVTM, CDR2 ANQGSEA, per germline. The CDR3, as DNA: TGCAGCGTTGAAGAGGGGAGCGGGAGGGTCTACGAGCAGTACTTC. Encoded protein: CSVEEGSGRVYEQYF.